The rows below give T cell receptor beta chains drawn from one sample of a study of cytomegalovirus exposure and HLA in healthy donors. Sequencing was performed with immunoSEQ multiplex PCR; in TCRdb, only in-frame clones are kept and a portion is missing. The table shows about 38,000 clones, with roughly 64% occurring only once. The sample taken for sequencing was PBMCs. These receptors were collected from a man in his fifties or sixties in good health and CMV-seropositive. Each CDR3 is given with its conserved first and last residue. Each record gives: CDR3 protein, CDR3 DNA, clone size, J gene, D gene, CDR3 length, V gene. The D gene is left open where the match is weak. Size tells how often a clone was seen (once, few, many) or the class of an expanded clone, and some rows leave it out.

cdr3_aa: CASRPGTAADTQYF
cdr3_nt: TGCGCCAGCAGACCAGGCACTGCCGCAGATACGCAGTATTTT
clone_size: few
j_call: TRBJ2-3
d_call: .
cdr3_length: 14
v_call: TRBV5-1

cdr3_aa: CASSLAPLAAYEQYF
cdr3_nt: TGTGCCAGCAGCTTAGCCCCTTTAGCGGCCTACGAGCAGTACTTC
clone_size: .
j_call: TRBJ2-7
d_call: .
cdr3_length: 15
v_call: TRBV7-2

cdr3_aa: CASSLSGSSYEQYF
cdr3_nt: TGTGCCAGCAGCTTATCGGGGAGCTCCTACGAGCAGTACTTC
clone_size: .
j_call: TRBJ2-7
d_call: .
cdr3_length: 14
v_call: TRBV7-2

cdr3_aa: CASSKLAGGPWETQYF
cdr3_nt: TGTGCCAGCAGCAAGCTAGCGGGGGGGCCTTGGGAGACCCAGTACTTC
clone_size: .
j_call: TRBJ2-5
d_call: TRBD2
cdr3_length: 16
v_call: TRBV11-2

cdr3_aa: CASSAFMAGSEQYF
cdr3_nt: TGTGCCAGCAGCGCCTTTATGGCAGGGTCCGAGCAGTACTTC
clone_size: .
j_call: TRBJ2-7
d_call: .
cdr3_length: 14
v_call: TRBV9

cdr3_aa: CASRGTGSYEQYF
cdr3_nt: TGTGCCAGCAGAGGGACAGGTTCCTACGAGCAGTACTTC
clone_size: .
j_call: TRBJ2-7
d_call: TRBD1
cdr3_length: 13
v_call: TRBV6-5

cdr3_aa: CASSSDRLNTEAFF
cdr3_nt: TGCGCCAGCAGCTCGGACAGGCTGAACACTGAAGCTTTCTTT
clone_size: .
j_call: TRBJ1-1
d_call: TRBD1
cdr3_length: 14
v_call: TRBV5-1

cdr3_aa: CASSRATSGAYNEQFF
cdr3_nt: TGTGCCAGCAGTCGCGCGACTAGCGGGGCATACAATGAGCAGTTCTTC
clone_size: few
j_call: TRBJ2-1
d_call: TRBD2
cdr3_length: 16
v_call: TRBV11-1

cdr3_aa: CASSLWSPAGQPQHF
cdr3_nt: TGTGCCAGCAGTTTATGGAGCCCTGCGGGGCAGCCCCAGCATTTT
clone_size: .
j_call: TRBJ1-5
d_call: .
cdr3_length: 15
v_call: TRBV28

cdr3_aa: CASSPGRSGSTEAFF
cdr3_nt: TGTGCCAGCAGCCCAGGCCGTAGTGGGAGCACTGAAGCTTTCTTT
clone_size: .
j_call: TRBJ1-1
d_call: .
cdr3_length: 15
v_call: TRBV7-2

cdr3_aa: CASKPGIVNTIYF
cdr3_nt: TGTGCCAGCAAACCGGGGATAGTGAACACCATATATTTT
clone_size: .
j_call: TRBJ1-3
d_call: .
cdr3_length: 13
v_call: TRBV6-5

cdr3_aa: CASSRGVGGETQYF
cdr3_nt: TGTGCCAGCAGCCGGGGGGTGGGCGGCGAGACCCAGTACTTC
clone_size: .
j_call: TRBJ2-5
d_call: TRBD2
cdr3_length: 14
v_call: TRBV7-3

cdr3_aa: CASRTQVNTEAFF
cdr3_nt: TGTGCCAGCAGAACACAGGTGAACACTGAAGCTTTCTTT
clone_size: .
j_call: TRBJ1-1
d_call: .
cdr3_length: 13
v_call: TRBV7-2

cdr3_aa: CASSPRDKNTEAFF
cdr3_nt: TGTGCCAGCAGCCCTCGGGACAAGAACACTGAAGCTTTCTTT
clone_size: .
j_call: TRBJ1-1
d_call: .
cdr3_length: 14
v_call: TRBV9

cdr3_aa: CASQGDGNTIYF
cdr3_nt: TGTGCCAGCCAGGGTGATGGAAACACCATATATTTT
clone_size: many
j_call: TRBJ1-3
d_call: .
cdr3_length: 12
v_call: TRBV6-6

cdr3_aa: CASSTTNRGLHGYTF
cdr3_nt: TGTGCCAGCAGTACTACCAACAGGGGGCTCCATGGCTACACCTTC
clone_size: .
j_call: TRBJ1-2
d_call: TRBD1
cdr3_length: 15
v_call: TRBV27

cdr3_aa: CASSQWADSNQPQHF
cdr3_nt: TGTGCCAGCAGCCAGTGGGCCGATAGCAATCAGCCCCAGCATTTT
clone_size: few
j_call: TRBJ1-5
d_call: .
cdr3_length: 15
v_call: TRBV9

cdr3_aa: CASPPGGTVYGDTEAFF
cdr3_nt: TGTGCCAGCCCGCCGGGAGGGACAGTTTACGGGGACACTGAAGCTTTCTTT
clone_size: .
j_call: TRBJ1-1
d_call: TRBD1
cdr3_length: 17
v_call: TRBV28

cdr3_aa: CASRQGQGANRHF
cdr3_nt: TGTGCCAGCAGACAGGGACAGGGGGCTAATAGGCACTTC
clone_size: .
j_call: TRBJ2-7
d_call: TRBD1
cdr3_length: 13
v_call: TRBV25-1

cdr3_aa: CAWSGAGDTQYF
cdr3_nt: TGTGCCTGGAGTGGCGCCGGGGATACGCAGTATTTT
clone_size: .
j_call: TRBJ2-3
d_call: .
cdr3_length: 12
v_call: TRBV30

cdr3_aa: CASSEGDSYNEQFF
cdr3_nt: TGTGCCAGCAGTGAAGGGGACAGTTACAATGAGCAGTTCTTC
clone_size: .
j_call: TRBJ2-1
d_call: TRBD1
cdr3_length: 14
v_call: TRBV6-1

cdr3_aa: CASSLGGEAYNEQFF
cdr3_nt: TGTGCCAGCAGCTTGGGCGGGGAGGCCTACAATGAGCAGTTCTTC
clone_size: .
j_call: TRBJ2-1
d_call: .
cdr3_length: 15
v_call: TRBV5-8

cdr3_aa: CASSLALTRGTAFF
cdr3_nt: TGTGCCAGCAGCTTAGCTCTGACCAGGGGTACAGCTTTCTTT
clone_size: .
j_call: TRBJ1-1
d_call: .
cdr3_length: 14
v_call: TRBV11-3

cdr3_aa: CASSTASGNTIYF
cdr3_nt: TGTGCCAGCAGTACAGCCTCTGGAAACACCATATATTTT
clone_size: .
j_call: TRBJ1-3
d_call: .
cdr3_length: 13
v_call: TRBV28

cdr3_aa: CASSRTTSGGAYNEQFF
cdr3_nt: TGTGCCAGCAGCCGAACCACTAGCGGGGGGGCCTACAATGAGCAGTTCTTC
clone_size: few
j_call: TRBJ2-1
d_call: TRBD2
cdr3_length: 17
v_call: TRBV7-3

cdr3_aa: CASSLDAGEIIPLHF
cdr3_nt: TGCGCCAGCAGCTTGGACGCCGGGGAAATTATACCCCTCCACTTT
clone_size: once
j_call: TRBJ1-6
d_call: .
cdr3_length: 15
v_call: TRBV5-1

cdr3_aa: CASSLGQANYGYTF
cdr3_nt: TGCGCCAGCAGCTTGGGACAGGCGAACTATGGCTACACCTTC
clone_size: .
j_call: TRBJ1-2
d_call: .
cdr3_length: 14
v_call: TRBV5-1

cdr3_aa: CASSPDKYEQFF
cdr3_nt: TGTGCCAGCAGCCCAGACAAGTATGAGCAGTTCTTC
clone_size: few
j_call: TRBJ2-1
d_call: .
cdr3_length: 12
v_call: TRBV7-7

cdr3_aa: CASSFSSGGSTGELFF
cdr3_nt: TGTGCCAGCAGCTTCTCTAGCGGGGGGAGCACCGGGGAGCTGTTTTTT
clone_size: .
j_call: TRBJ2-2
d_call: TRBD2
cdr3_length: 16
v_call: TRBV7-9

cdr3_aa: CSVFSPKGSYEQYF
cdr3_nt: TGCAGCGTTTTCTCCCCTAAGGGGTCCTACGAGCAGTACTTC
clone_size: .
j_call: TRBJ2-7
d_call: .
cdr3_length: 14
v_call: TRBV29-1

cdr3_aa: CASSGDRVETQYF
cdr3_nt: TGTGCCAGCAGCGGGGACAGGGTTGAGACCCAGTACTTC
clone_size: .
j_call: TRBJ2-5
d_call: TRBD1
cdr3_length: 13
v_call: TRBV7-6

cdr3_aa: CASSESGQGFNGYTF
cdr3_nt: TGTGCCAGCAGCGAGAGTGGACAGGGCTTTAATGGCTACACCTTC
clone_size: .
j_call: TRBJ1-2
d_call: TRBD1
cdr3_length: 15
v_call: TRBV11-3

cdr3_aa: CASSLGLAGGYTGELFF
cdr3_nt: TGTGCCAGCAGCCTAGGACTAGCGGGGGGGTATACCGGGGAGCTGTTTTTT
clone_size: .
j_call: TRBJ2-2
d_call: TRBD2
cdr3_length: 17
v_call: TRBV7-8

cdr3_aa: CASSPSGTAYEQYF
cdr3_nt: TGTGCCAGCTCACCATCCGGGACAGCCTACGAGCAGTACTTC
clone_size: .
j_call: TRBJ2-7
d_call: TRBD1
cdr3_length: 14
v_call: TRBV18

cdr3_aa: CASSLGGGGAGDIQYF
cdr3_nt: TGTGCCAGCAGCTTGGGTGGCGGGGGGGCGGGAGACATTCAGTACTTC
clone_size: .
j_call: TRBJ2-4
d_call: TRBD2
cdr3_length: 16
v_call: TRBV5-4

cdr3_aa: CAWSSGAGEAFF
cdr3_nt: TGTGCCTGGAGTTCAGGGGCTGGTGAAGCTTTCTTT
clone_size: .
j_call: TRBJ1-1
d_call: .
cdr3_length: 12
v_call: TRBV30

cdr3_aa: CASGPLQETQYF
cdr3_nt: TGTGCCAGTGGGCCGCTCCAAGAGACCCAGTACTTC
clone_size: once
j_call: TRBJ2-5
d_call: .
cdr3_length: 12
v_call: TRBV19

cdr3_aa: CASSPRTGRGEKLFF
cdr3_nt: TGTGCCAGCAGCCCCAGGACAGGGCGGGGGGAAAAACTGTTTTTT
clone_size: .
j_call: TRBJ1-4
d_call: TRBD1
cdr3_length: 15
v_call: TRBV7-2

cdr3_aa: CASSVRDSIYEQYF
cdr3_nt: TGTGCCAGCAGCGTCCGGGACAGTATCTACGAGCAGTACTTC
clone_size: .
j_call: TRBJ2-7
d_call: TRBD1
cdr3_length: 14
v_call: TRBV7-2

cdr3_aa: CASSQSVGVTGELFF
cdr3_nt: TGTGCCAGCAGCCAGAGCGTAGGGGTCACCGGGGAGCTGTTTTTT
clone_size: once
j_call: TRBJ2-2
d_call: .
cdr3_length: 15
v_call: TRBV9

cdr3_aa: CASSTGGGANYGYTF
cdr3_nt: TGTGCCAGCAGCACAGGGGGGGGAGCTAACTATGGCTACACCTTC
clone_size: few
j_call: TRBJ1-2
d_call: TRBD1
cdr3_length: 15
v_call: TRBV2

cdr3_aa: CAWSVSGGTDTQYF
cdr3_nt: TGTGCCTGGAGTGTTAGCGGGGGAACAGATACGCAGTATTTT
clone_size: .
j_call: TRBJ2-3
d_call: TRBD2
cdr3_length: 14
v_call: TRBV30

cdr3_aa: CASSLGTGLPPYGYTF
cdr3_nt: TGTGCCAGCAGCTTAGGGACAGGCCTACCCCCTTATGGCTACACCTTC
clone_size: few
j_call: TRBJ1-2
d_call: TRBD1
cdr3_length: 16
v_call: TRBV5-6

cdr3_aa: CASSVQDYNSPLHF
cdr3_nt: TGTGCCAGTAGTGTACAGGACTATAATTCACCCCTCCACTTT
clone_size: once
j_call: TRBJ1-6
d_call: .
cdr3_length: 14
v_call: TRBV19

cdr3_aa: CSAPPGGQPQHF
cdr3_nt: TGCAGCGCCCCCCCGGGAGGGCAGCCCCAGCATTTT
clone_size: .
j_call: TRBJ1-5
d_call: .
cdr3_length: 12
v_call: TRBV29-1

cdr3_aa: CAWSGQSNTEAFF
cdr3_nt: TGTGCCTGGAGTGGACAGTCGAACACTGAAGCTTTCTTT
clone_size: .
j_call: TRBJ1-1
d_call: .
cdr3_length: 13
v_call: TRBV30

cdr3_aa: CASSFGLEGQPQHF
cdr3_nt: TGCGCCAGCAGCTTCGGGTTAGAGGGCCAGCCCCAGCATTTT
clone_size: few
j_call: TRBJ1-5
d_call: .
cdr3_length: 14
v_call: TRBV5-1

cdr3_aa: CASSPPSGGYNEQFF
cdr3_nt: TGTGCCAGCTCACCACCTAGCGGGGGGTACAATGAGCAGTTCTTC
clone_size: .
j_call: TRBJ2-1
d_call: TRBD2
cdr3_length: 15
v_call: TRBV18

cdr3_aa: CASSTDSYSNQPQHF
cdr3_nt: TGTGCCAGTAGTACCGACAGTTATAGCAATCAGCCCCAGCATTTT
clone_size: once
j_call: TRBJ1-5
d_call: .
cdr3_length: 15
v_call: TRBV19